A selection of T cell receptor beta chains follows, all from one sample in a study of T cell responses to AZD1222 COVID-19 vaccine. Using immunoSEQ multiplex PCR, the repertoire was profiled, and TCRdb retains in-frame clones only, with some absent. The sample carries approximately 180,000 clones, 87% recorded once. This sample comprised peripheral blood, obtained on day 0 of AZD1222 vaccination. The origin of the receptors is an adult in good health. The CDR3 runs from the conserved cysteine through the conserved F or W. The D gene is left open where the match is weak. A row's size may be missing; if present it is once, few, many or a size class.

D: -; J: TRBJ1-6; V: TRBV19; size: once; DNA: TGTGCCAGACCATGGGACCGGCAAAATTCACCCCTCCACTTT; CDR3: CARPWDRQNSPLHF
D: -; J: TRBJ2-1; V: TRBV2; size: -; DNA: TGTGCCAGCAATACGGACAGTTACGAGCAGTTCTTC; CDR3: CASNTDSYEQFF
D: -; J: TRBJ1-1; V: TRBV4-1; size: -; DNA: TGCGCCAGCAGCCAAGTCAGCATGAACACTGAAGCTTTCTTT; CDR3: CASSQVSMNTEAFF
D: TRBD1; J: TRBJ2-2; V: TRBV27; size: -; DNA: TGTGCCAGCAGTCTCCGGGACAGGAACACCGGGGAGCTGTTTTTT; CDR3: CASSLRDRNTGELFF
D: TRBD1; J: TRBJ2-1; V: TRBV5-1; size: -; DNA: TGCGCCAGCAGCCCCCGAACAGGGGACGAGCAGTTCTTC; CDR3: CASSPRTGDEQFF
D: -; J: TRBJ2-7; V: TRBV10-1; size: -; DNA: TGCGCCAGCAGTGAAACCCCTAGACTCTACGAGCAGTACTTC; CDR3: CASSETPRLYEQYF
D: -; J: TRBJ2-7; V: TRBV5-1; size: -; DNA: TGCGCCAGCAGCTTGTCTCTTTCCTACGAGCAGTACTTC; CDR3: CASSLSLSYEQYF
D: TRBD1; J: TRBJ1-1; V: TRBV20-1; size: -; DNA: TGCAGTGCTAGTTCCCAGACAGGGATCCTTGATGAAGCTTTCTTT; CDR3: CSASSQTGILDEAFF
D: -; J: TRBJ1-2; V: TRBV11-2; size: -; DNA: TGTGCCAGCAGCCGACGGACACCCCCAAACTATGGCTACACCTTC; CDR3: CASSRRTPPNYGYTF
D: TRBD2; J: TRBJ2-2; V: TRBV7-6; size: -; DNA: TGTGCCAGCAACCGAGGGACTAGCGGGAGCCCTCCCGGGGAGCTGTTTTTT; CDR3: CASNRGTSGSPPGELFF
D: TRBD1; J: TRBJ2-3; V: TRBV5-1; size: once; DNA: TGCGCCAGCAGCCCTGGGACAGGGGTCAGCACAGATACGCAGTATTTT; CDR3: CASSPGTGVSTDTQYF
D: -; J: TRBJ1-2; V: TRBV18; size: -; DNA: TGTGCCAGCTCACCCGCCGTGGTGGGCTATGGCTACACCTTC; CDR3: CASSPAVVGYGYTF
D: TRBD2; J: TRBJ2-3; V: TRBV5-4; size: -; DNA: TGTGCCAGCAGCTTGGCCCACTTAGCGGGAGGGAAAGATACGCAGTATTTT; CDR3: CASSLAHLAGGKDTQYF
D: TRBD2; J: TRBJ2-1; V: TRBV5-1; size: -; DNA: TGCGCCAGCAGCTTTACTAGCGGGAGGGTCAATGAGCAGTTCTTC; CDR3: CASSFTSGRVNEQFF
D: TRBD1; J: TRBJ1-1; V: TRBV5-5; size: -; DNA: TGTGCCAGCAGCCGACAGGGGGTCTCTATATCGAACACTGAAGCTTTCTTT; CDR3: CASSRQGVSISNTEAFF
D: -; J: TRBJ2-3; V: TRBV9; size: once; DNA: TGTGCCAGCAGTAAAACCGGCAGCACAGATACGCAGTATTTT; CDR3: CASSKTGSTDTQYF
D: -; J: TRBJ1-6; V: TRBV19; size: -; DNA: TGTGCCAGTAGTATAGCCTCCAACTTGGGCGGCCTCCACTTT; CDR3: CASSIASNLGGLHF
D: -; J: TRBJ2-7; V: TRBV19; size: -; DNA: TGTGCCAGTAGTATAATTATCTCCTACGAGCAGTACTTC; CDR3: CASSIIISYEQYF
D: -; J: TRBJ1-1; V: TRBV6-5; size: -; DNA: TGTGCCAGCGGTCGAGACGGAATGAACACTGAAGCTTTCTTT; CDR3: CASGRDGMNTEAFF
D: TRBD1; J: TRBJ2-7; V: TRBV6-6; size: -; DNA: TGTGCCAGCAGTCCGGTTGGGTCGGACAGGGGGCACGAGCAGTACTTC; CDR3: CASSPVGSDRGHEQYF
D: -; J: TRBJ2-7; V: TRBV15; size: once; DNA: TGTGCCACCAGCAGTGACCGGACAGACTACGAGCAGTACTTC; CDR3: CATSSDRTDYEQYF
D: TRBD1; J: TRBJ1-6; V: TRBV5-1; size: -; DNA: TGCGCCAGCAGCCGAAAGATACGACAGGGGGATTCACCCCTCCACTTT; CDR3: CASSRKIRQGDSPLHF
D: -; J: TRBJ2-5; V: TRBV5-1; size: -; DNA: TGCGCCAGCAGCTTGGGAGTCCAAGAGACCCAGTACTTC; CDR3: CASSLGVQETQYF
D: -; J: TRBJ2-5; V: TRBV11-2; size: -; DNA: TGTGCCAGCAGCTTAGGATCAGGAGTATATAGGGAGACCCAGTACTTC; CDR3: CASSLGSGVYRETQYF
D: -; J: TRBJ1-2; V: TRBV7-9; size: -; DNA: TGTGCCAGCAGCTTAGAAACAGATGGCTACACCTTC; CDR3: CASSLETDGYTF
D: TRBD1; J: TRBJ2-7; V: TRBV7-6; size: -; DNA: TGTGCCAGCAGCTTATTACCGGGACAGCCAAGCTCCTACGAGCAGTACTTC; CDR3: CASSLLPGQPSSYEQYF
D: -; J: TRBJ1-1; V: TRBV5-5; size: -; DNA: TGTGCCAGCAGCTTGGGAGGATTCACTGAAGCTTTCTTT; CDR3: CASSLGGFTEAFF
D: -; J: TRBJ2-3; V: TRBV24-1; size: -; DNA: TGTGCCACCAGTGAACTCCCGGCGGATACGCAGTATTTT; CDR3: CATSELPADTQYF
D: TRBD1; J: TRBJ1-1; V: TRBV11-2; size: -; DNA: TGTGCCAGCAGCAGAACAGGGACAGCCGGGGCTTTCTTT; CDR3: CASSRTGTAGAFF
D: -; J: TRBJ1-1; V: TRBV7-9; size: -; DNA: TGTGCCAGCAGCGTGAGGCAAAGGGGTTCGTCGGGCACTGAAGCTTTCTTT; CDR3: CASSVRQRGSSGTEAFF
D: -; J: TRBJ1-1; V: TRBV7-2; size: -; DNA: TGTGCCAGCAGCCTGGGCAGGACAAACACTGAAGCTTTCTTT; CDR3: CASSLGRTNTEAFF
D: TRBD1; J: TRBJ1-1; V: TRBV12-5; size: -; DNA: TGTGCTAGTGCCCGTCCTTTGGTAAACAGGGGACATTGGGACACTGAAGCTTTCTTT; CDR3: CASARPLVNRGHWDTEAFF
D: -; J: TRBJ2-1; V: TRBV4-1; size: -; DNA: TGCGCCAGCAGCCAAGATCCCACTAGATACAATGAGCAGTTCTTC; CDR3: CASSQDPTRYNEQFF
D: -; J: TRBJ1-1; V: TRBV18; size: -; DNA: TGTGCCAGCTCAGAACAGTATCAAAACACTGAAGCTTTCTTT; CDR3: CASSEQYQNTEAFF
D: -; J: TRBJ2-1; V: TRBV29-1; size: once; DNA: TGCAGCGTTCAACAGAGCTACAATGAGCAGTTCTTC; CDR3: CSVQQSYNEQFF
D: -; J: TRBJ1-4; V: TRBV18; size: -; DNA: TGTGCCAGCTCACCTCGACAGTCGCTGGAGGAAAAACTGTTTTTT; CDR3: CASSPRQSLEEKLFF
D: TRBD1; J: TRBJ1-1; V: TRBV30; size: -; DNA: TGTGCCTGGAACAGGGGAGGGGACACTGAAGCTTTCTTT; CDR3: CAWNRGGDTEAFF
D: -; J: TRBJ2-5; V: TRBV24-1; size: once; DNA: TGTGCCACCAGTGACACTAAGGAGGCACAGCGGGCCCAGTACTTC; CDR3: CATSDTKEAQRAQYF
D: TRBD2; J: TRBJ2-3; V: TRBV30; size: -; DNA: TGTGCCTGGAGGGAAGCGGGAGCAGCAGATACGCAGTATTTT; CDR3: CAWREAGAADTQYF
D: -; J: TRBJ1-1; V: TRBV6-6; size: -; DNA: TGTGCCAGCAGTCAACTGACAGCCTTTGAAGCTTTCTTT; CDR3: CASSQLTAFEAFF
D: -; J: TRBJ2-1; V: TRBV5-1; size: -; DNA: TGCGCCAGCAGCTTGGGCGGGGTAGGGTACAATGAGCAGTTCTTC; CDR3: CASSLGGVGYNEQFF
D: TRBD2; J: TRBJ2-1; V: TRBV30; size: few; DNA: TGTGCCTGGGGAATGACTAGCGGGCGGTACAATGAGCAGTTCTTC; CDR3: CAWGMTSGRYNEQFF
D: TRBD1; J: TRBJ1-4; V: TRBV4-2; size: -; DNA: TGTGCCAGCAGCAGCGACCCCGGGACAGGGGCTGAAAAACTGTTTTTT; CDR3: CASSSDPGTGAEKLFF
D: -; J: TRBJ1-5; V: TRBV6-5; size: -; DNA: TGTGCCAGCAGTTACTCGAGAGAATATAGCAATCAGCCCCAGCATTTT; CDR3: CASSYSREYSNQPQHF
D: -; J: TRBJ2-3; V: TRBV11-2; size: few; DNA: TGTGCCAGCAGCTCGCGTCCCAGGAAATCCACAGATACGCAGTATTTT; CDR3: CASSSRPRKSTDTQYF
D: -; J: TRBJ2-7; V: TRBV6-5; size: -; DNA: TGTGCCAGCAGGAAACAGGGTTGGGGCTACGAGCAGTACTTC; CDR3: CASRKQGWGYEQYF
D: -; J: TRBJ2-7; V: TRBV5-5; size: -; DNA: TGTGCCAGCAGCTTGGGGCCTAGCGCGACCTACGAGCAGTACTTC; CDR3: CASSLGPSATYEQYF
D: -; J: TRBJ1-1; V: TRBV2; size: -; DNA: TGTGCCAGCAGTGGGGCAGGCGGGGTCATGAACACTGAAGCTTTCTTT; CDR3: CASSGAGGVMNTEAFF
D: TRBD2; J: TRBJ2-7; V: TRBV29-1; size: -; DNA: TGCAGCGCCCAACTAGCGGGAGGAACCTACGAGCAGTACTTC; CDR3: CSAQLAGGTYEQYF
D: -; J: TRBJ1-1; V: TRBV19; size: once; DNA: TGTGCCAGTAGTAAGCCCGCCGTCGGGGAATCGGGAGCTTTCTTT; CDR3: CASSKPAVGESGAFF
D: -; J: TRBJ1-1; V: TRBV5-1; size: -; DNA: TGCGCCAGCAGCTGGCAGGGCACTGAAGCTTTCTTT; CDR3: CASSWQGTEAFF
D: -; J: TRBJ1-2; V: TRBV28; size: once; DNA: TGTGCCAGCAGTGACACCCCGGGTCAAAACTATGGCTACACCTTC; CDR3: CASSDTPGQNYGYTF